The next 6 T cell receptor beta chains were all read from a single sample in a study of cytomegalovirus exposure and HLA in healthy donors. TCRdb's copy holds only in-frame clones and misses some; the assay was immunoSEQ multiplex PCR. The sample has under 200,000 clones, around 90% seen once; the top ten hold roughly 3%. The sample taken for sequencing was PBMCs. The receptors originated from a woman younger than 30 in good health and CMV-seropositive.

The chain recombines TRBV6-5 with TRBJ2-7, with D possibly being TRBD2 (5 bases). Germline CDR1 reads MNHEY; CDR2 reads SVGAGI. The length of the CDR3 is 14 residues. V was clipped by 7 bases and J by 3 bases, with 16 bases between them. CDR3 residues: CASTLDGKHYEQYF. The CDR3 DNA reads TGTGCCAGCACTCTAGACGGGAAGCACTACGAGCAGTACTTC.

This rearrangement joins TRBV9 to TRBJ2-7; TRBD1 matches 11 bases. The length of the CDR3 is 12 residues. The junction had 1 base not matched to a gene; V was cut back by 2 bases and J by 9 bases. CDR1 is SGDLS and CDR2 is YYNGEE in the germline V gene. The CDR3 sequence: CASSVGTGGQYF. CDR3 coding DNA: TGTGCCAGCAGCGTGGGGACAGGGGGGCAGTACTTC. Full variable domain (rest looked up from reference TRBV9 and TRBJ2-7): DSGVTQTPKHLITATGQRVTLRCSPRSGDLSVYWYQQSLDQGLQFLIQYYNGEERAKGNILERFSAQQFPDLHSELNLSSLELGDSALYFCASSVGTGGQYFGPGTRLTVT.

The chain uses TRBV4-3 and TRBJ2-2, with TRBD2 as a possible D gene (6 bases). Germline loops: CDR1 LGHNA, CDR2 YSLEER. Trimming removed 0 bases at V and 1 base at J, with 12 bases between. The length of the CDR3 is 17 residues. The DNA of the CDR3 is TGCGCCAGCAGCCAAGATTTTCGACTAGAGAACACCGGGGAGCTGTTTTTT. Amino acid sequence: CASSQDFRLENTGELFF.

Here the CDR3 reads CSVAGGHSLGGEAFF. CDR3 nucleotides: TGCAGCGTTGCGGGAGGCCACTCATTAGGCGGTGAAGCTTTCTTT. The gene calls are TRBV29-1 and TRBJ1-1, with no clear D. The V and J ends lost 4 bases and 7 bases respectively, with 22 bases between them. The CDR3 is 15 amino acids. Germline CDR1 and CDR2: SQVTM and ANQGSEA.

A single count supports this clone. The rearrangement uses TRBV27 and TRBJ2-3; 10 bases agree with TRBD2. Germline lookup yields CDR1 MNHEY and CDR2 SMNVEV (reference sequence). This CDR3 is 16 amino acids long. V lost 2 bases, J lost 2 bases, and 4 bases stayed unmatched. The CDR3 DNA follows: TGTGCCAGCAGTTTACTAGCGGGAGAGTTCACAGATACGCAGTATTTT. It yields the protein CASSLLAGEFTDTQYF.

V and J are TRBV6-4 and TRBJ2-3; tentatively, D is TRBD2 (6 bases). CDR1 and CDR2 (germline): MRHNA, SNTAGT. The CDR3 has 15 residues. Trimming left V 5 bases short and J 0 bases short, with 12 bases between. In nucleotides, the CDR3 is TGTGCCAGCAGTCTTTCGAGCGGGAGCACAGATACGCAGTATTTT. It codes for CASSLSSGSTDTQYF.